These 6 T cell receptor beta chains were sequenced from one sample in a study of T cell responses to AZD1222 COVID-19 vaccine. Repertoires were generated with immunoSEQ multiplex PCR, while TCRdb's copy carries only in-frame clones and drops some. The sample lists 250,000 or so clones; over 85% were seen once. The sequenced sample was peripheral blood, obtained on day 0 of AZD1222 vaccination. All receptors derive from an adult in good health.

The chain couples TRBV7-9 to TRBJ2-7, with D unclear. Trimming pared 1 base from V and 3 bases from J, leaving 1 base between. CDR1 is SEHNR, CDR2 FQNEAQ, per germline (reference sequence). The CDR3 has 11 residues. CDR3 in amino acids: CASSLVYEQYF. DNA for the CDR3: TGTGCCAGCAGCTTAGTCTACGAGCAGTACTTC.

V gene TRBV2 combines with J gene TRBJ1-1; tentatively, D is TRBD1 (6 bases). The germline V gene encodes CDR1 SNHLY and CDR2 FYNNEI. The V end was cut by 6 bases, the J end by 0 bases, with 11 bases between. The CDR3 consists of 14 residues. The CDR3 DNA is TGTGCCAGCAGGGGGGGCATGATGAACACTGAAGCTTTCTTT. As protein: CASRGGMMNTEAFF.

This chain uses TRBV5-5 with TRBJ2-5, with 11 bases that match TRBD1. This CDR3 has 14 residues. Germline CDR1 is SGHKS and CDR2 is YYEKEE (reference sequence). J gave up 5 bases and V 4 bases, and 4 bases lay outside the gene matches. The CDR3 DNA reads TGTGCCAGCAGCGTGGGACAGGGGGAGGAGACCCAGTACTTC. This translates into CASSVGQGEETQYF.

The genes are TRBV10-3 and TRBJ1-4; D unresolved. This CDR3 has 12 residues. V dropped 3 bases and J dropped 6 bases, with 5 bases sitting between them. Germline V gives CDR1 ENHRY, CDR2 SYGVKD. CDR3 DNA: TGTGCCATCAGTGAAAATCATGAAAAACTGTTTTTT. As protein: CAISENHEKLFF.

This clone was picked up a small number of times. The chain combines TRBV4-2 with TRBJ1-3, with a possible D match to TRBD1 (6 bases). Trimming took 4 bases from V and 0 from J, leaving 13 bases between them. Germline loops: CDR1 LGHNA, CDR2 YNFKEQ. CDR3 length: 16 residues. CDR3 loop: CASSRNQGLSGNTIYF. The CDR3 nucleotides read TGTGCCAGCAGCCGTAATCAGGGGCTCTCTGGAAACACCATATATTTT.

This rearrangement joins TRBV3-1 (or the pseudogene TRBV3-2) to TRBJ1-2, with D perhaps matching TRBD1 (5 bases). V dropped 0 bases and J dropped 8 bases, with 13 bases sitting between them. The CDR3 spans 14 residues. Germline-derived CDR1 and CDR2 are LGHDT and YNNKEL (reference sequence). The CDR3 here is CASSQDLEGRGYTF. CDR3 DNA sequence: TGTGCCAGCAGCCAAGATCTTGAGGGGCGAGGCTACACCTTC.